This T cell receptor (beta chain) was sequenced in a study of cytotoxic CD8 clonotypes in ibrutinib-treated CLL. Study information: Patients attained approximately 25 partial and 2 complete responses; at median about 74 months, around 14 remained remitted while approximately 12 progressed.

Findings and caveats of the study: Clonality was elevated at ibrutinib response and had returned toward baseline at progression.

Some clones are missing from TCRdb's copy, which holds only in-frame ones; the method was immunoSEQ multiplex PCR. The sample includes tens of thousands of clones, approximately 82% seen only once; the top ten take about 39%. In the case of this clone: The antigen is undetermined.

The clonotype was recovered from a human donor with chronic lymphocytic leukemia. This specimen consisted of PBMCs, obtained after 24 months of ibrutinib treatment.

The CDR3 protein is CASSVGNTLNTGELFF. The CDR3 nucleotides read TGTGCCAGCAGCGTAGGAAATACCTTGAACACCGGGGAGCTGTTTTTT. The J gene is TRBJ2-2, the V gene TRBV9; D gene unclear. Trimming left V 0 bases short and J 1 base short, with 10 bases between. The germline gives CDR1 SGDLS, CDR2 YYNGEE. The CDR3 runs to 16 residues. Based on the CDR3 plus reference TRBV9 and TRBJ2-2, the full variable domain is DSGVTQTPKHLITATGQRVTLRCSPRSGDLSVYWYQQSLDQGLQFLIQYYNGEERAKGNILERFSAQQFPDLHSELNLSSLELGDSALYFCASSVGNTLNTGELFFGEGSRLTVL.